This T cell receptor (beta chain) was documented in a study of cytotoxic CD8 clonotypes in ibrutinib-treated CLL. Background on the study: Partial responses totalled about 24 and complete responses 2; after median approximately 74 months, approximately 15 remained remitted and around twelve progressed. After a median around 11 months on treatment (6 to 36), response samples were drawn. Study results and caveats: Under therapy, public clonotypes either contracted or stayed stable, and they were uncommon. Researchers report that baseline clonality outpaced age-matched healthy donors and tracked circulating CD8+ T-cell counts.

The assay was immunoSEQ multiplex PCR, and TCRdb's table has in-frame clones only and misses some. The profile shows roughly 220,000 clones, 65% to 80% of them singletons. The CDR3 has 12 residues. Germline V gene lookup returns CDR1 SNHLY and CDR2 FYNNEI. The V end was cut by 6 bases, the J end by 4 bases, with 9 bases between. Comments on this clone: Its matching antigen is unknown.

The chain joins TRBV2 to TRBJ1-1, with D possibly being TRBD1 (5 bases). Sequencing used PBMCs, obtained after 12 months of ibrutinib treatment. The TCR originated in a human donor with chronic lymphocytic leukemia. The CDR3 spells CASSRVGTEAFF. DNA for the CDR3: TGTGCCAGCAGCAGGGTGGGCACTGAAGCTTTCTTT.